This T cell receptor beta chain was found in a study of cytomegalovirus exposure and HLA in healthy donors. 60 Vbeta and 13 Jbeta primers were used in PCR. Some clones are missing from TCRdb's copy, which holds only in-frame ones; the method was immunoSEQ multiplex PCR. The sample contains roughly 120,000 clones, about four fifths of which appear only once. The CDR3 runs to 17 residues. CDR1 and CDR2 from the germline V gene are SGHAT and FQNNGV. The V end was cut by 4 bases, the J end by 0 bases, with 17 bases between. General study results and limits: More clonal expansion characterized HLA-associated TCR beta chains than equally common others in a later analysis.

This clone was seen a handful of times. Antigen specificity is unknown. The clonotype was recovered from a woman in her late teens or twenties in good health and CMV-seronegative. The rearrangement links TRBV11-2 to TRBJ2-3; D possibly corresponds to TRBD1 (6 bases). Specimen: PBMCs. The CDR3 region is CASSSLTGPTSTDTQYF. In DNA form, the CDR3 reads TGTGCCAGCAGCTCACTGACAGGCCCAACTAGCACAGATACGCAGTATTTT.